This TCR beta chain was captured in a study of beta chain features in type 1 diabetes. On average, the one heparinised blood draw given by each donor was approximately 100 mL. Study-wide results and limits: Type 1 diabetes patients had VDJ junctions that carried fewer insertions and more deletions.

All of the isolated RNA was reverse transcribed, so expressed TCRB transcripts were sequenced. The protocol was immunoSEQ multiplex PCR, while the TCRdb copy is restricted to in-frame clones and leaves out a portion. This sample carries around 19,000 clones, about 53% of them seen once, and the ten largest clones take 0.43%. This clone showed up just a few times. Its target is not known. Material for sequencing was stem cell memory CD4+ T cells from blood. The clonotype comes from a man aged 18 to 29 in good health.

In nucleotides, the CDR3 is TGTGCCAGCAGCCCGAATAACCCGGGACTAGCGGGGGCAGAAGAGACCCAGTACTTC. Protein: CASSPNNPGLAGAEETQYF. J is TRBJ2-5 and V is TRBV14; TRBD2 agrees at 14 bases. The CDR3 covers 19 residues. Germline CDR1 is SGHDN and CDR2 is FVKESK. The J segment lost 3 bases and the V segment lost 4 bases, leaving 13 bases of the junction unmatched.